The sequence of this T cell receptor (beta chain) was determined in a study of cytotoxic CD8 clonotypes in ibrutinib-treated CLL. Overall study results and limits: Samples were collected at differing times from sustained-remission and progressing patients. Pretreatment clonality was elevated relative to age-matched healthy donors and paralleled circulating CD8+ T-cell counts.

Sequencing was performed with immunoSEQ multiplex PCR; in TCRdb, only in-frame clones are kept and a portion is missing. This table has over 250,000 clones, roughly three quarters appearing once. The CDR3 covers 15 residues. Looked up from germline, CDR1 is SEHNR and CDR2 is FQNEAQ (reference sequence). V was trimmed by 3 bases and J by 0 bases, leaving 11 bases between them. For this clone: Antigen: not known.

The gene calls are TRBV7-9 and TRBJ1-1; D not resolved. The sample consisted of PBMCs, taken at disease progression, from a patient treated with ibrutinib. The receptor was isolated from a human donor with chronic lymphocytic leukemia. The CDR3 sequence is CASSFWVGMNTEAFF. CDR3 in DNA: TGTGCCAGCAGCTTCTGGGTAGGGATGAACACTGAAGCTTTCTTT.